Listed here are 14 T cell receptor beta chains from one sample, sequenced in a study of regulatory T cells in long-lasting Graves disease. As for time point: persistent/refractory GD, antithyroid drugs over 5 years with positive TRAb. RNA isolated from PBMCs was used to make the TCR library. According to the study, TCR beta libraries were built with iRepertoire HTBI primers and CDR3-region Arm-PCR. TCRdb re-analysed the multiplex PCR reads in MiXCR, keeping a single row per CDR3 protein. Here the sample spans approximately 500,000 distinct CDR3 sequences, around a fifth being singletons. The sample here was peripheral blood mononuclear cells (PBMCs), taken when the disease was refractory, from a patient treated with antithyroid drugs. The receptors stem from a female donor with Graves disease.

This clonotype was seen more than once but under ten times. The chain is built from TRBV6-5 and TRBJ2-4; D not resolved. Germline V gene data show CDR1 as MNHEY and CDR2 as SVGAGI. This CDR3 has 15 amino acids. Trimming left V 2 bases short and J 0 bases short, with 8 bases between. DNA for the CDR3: TGTGCCAGCAGTTACAGGTCAAAAGCCAAAAACATTCAGTACTTC. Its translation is CASSYRSKAKNIQYF.

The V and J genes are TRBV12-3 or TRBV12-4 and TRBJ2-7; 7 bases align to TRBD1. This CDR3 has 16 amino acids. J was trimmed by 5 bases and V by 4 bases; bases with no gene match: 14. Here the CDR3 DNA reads TGTGCCAGCAGTTCCGGGACAGCCCCCGCCAGCGACGAGCAGTACTTC. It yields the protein CASSSGTAPASDEQYF.

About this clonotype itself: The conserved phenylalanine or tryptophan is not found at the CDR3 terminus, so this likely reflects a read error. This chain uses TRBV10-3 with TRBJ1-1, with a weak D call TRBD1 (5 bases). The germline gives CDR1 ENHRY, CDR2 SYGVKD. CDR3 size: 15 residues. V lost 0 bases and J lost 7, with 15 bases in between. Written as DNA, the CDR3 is TGTGCCATCAGTGAGTCGGAGGGCAGGGACGGTGAAGCTTTCCTT. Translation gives CAISESEGRDGEAFL.

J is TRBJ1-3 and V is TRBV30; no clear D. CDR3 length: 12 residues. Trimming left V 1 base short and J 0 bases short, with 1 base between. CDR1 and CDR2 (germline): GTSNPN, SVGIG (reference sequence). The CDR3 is CAWSDSGNTIYF. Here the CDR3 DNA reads TGTGCCTGGAGTGACTCTGGAAACACCATATATTTT.

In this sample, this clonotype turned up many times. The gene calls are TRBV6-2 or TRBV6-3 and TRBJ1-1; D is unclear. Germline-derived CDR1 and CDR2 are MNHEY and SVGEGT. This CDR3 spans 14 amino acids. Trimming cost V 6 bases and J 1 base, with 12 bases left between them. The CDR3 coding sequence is TGTGCCAGCAGATACGGCCTCCAGAACACTGAAGCTTTCTTT. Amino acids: CASRYGLQNTEAFF.

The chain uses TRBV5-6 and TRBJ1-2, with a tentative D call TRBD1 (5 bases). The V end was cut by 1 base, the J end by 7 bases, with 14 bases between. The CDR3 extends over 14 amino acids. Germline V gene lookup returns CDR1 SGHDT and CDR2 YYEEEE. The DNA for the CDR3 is TGTGCCAGCAGCTTGTTGTCAGGGTACTCTGGCTACACCTTC. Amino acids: CASSLLSGYSGYTF.

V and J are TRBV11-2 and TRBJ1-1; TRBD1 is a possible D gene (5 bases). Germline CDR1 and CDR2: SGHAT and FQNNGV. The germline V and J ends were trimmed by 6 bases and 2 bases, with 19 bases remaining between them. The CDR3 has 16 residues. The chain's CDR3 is CASSPGIKLPNTEAFF. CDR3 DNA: TGTGCCAGCAGTCCAGGGATTAAGCTTCCAAACACTGAAGCTTTCTTT.

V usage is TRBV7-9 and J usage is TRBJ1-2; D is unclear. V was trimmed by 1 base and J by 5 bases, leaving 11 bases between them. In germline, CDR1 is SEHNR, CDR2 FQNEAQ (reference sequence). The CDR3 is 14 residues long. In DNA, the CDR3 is TGTGCCAGCAGCTTAGAGGTAGTCGCTTATGGCTACACCTTC. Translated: CASSLEVVAYGYTF.

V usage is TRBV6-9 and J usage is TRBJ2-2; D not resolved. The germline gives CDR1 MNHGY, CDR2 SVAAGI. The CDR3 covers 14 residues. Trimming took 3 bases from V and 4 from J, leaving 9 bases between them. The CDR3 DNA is TGTGCCAGCAGTTACACCCCTCTCACCGGGGAGCTGTTTTTT. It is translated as CASSYTPLTGELFF.

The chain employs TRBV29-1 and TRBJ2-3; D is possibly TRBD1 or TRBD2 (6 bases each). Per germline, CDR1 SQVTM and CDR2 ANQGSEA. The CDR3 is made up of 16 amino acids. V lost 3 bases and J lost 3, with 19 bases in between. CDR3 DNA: TGCAGCGTTGATTCCCGGGGGCGGGTAGGGACAGATACGCAGTATTTT. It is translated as CSVDSRGRVGTDTQYF.

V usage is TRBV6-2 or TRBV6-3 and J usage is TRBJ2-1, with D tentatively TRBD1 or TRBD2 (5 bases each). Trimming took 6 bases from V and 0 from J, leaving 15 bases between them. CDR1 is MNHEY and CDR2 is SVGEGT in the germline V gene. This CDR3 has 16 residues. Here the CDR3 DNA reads TGTGCCAGCAGCCCTCGGGGACGCAGCTCCTACAATGAGCAGTTCTTC. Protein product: CASSPRGRSSYNEQFF.

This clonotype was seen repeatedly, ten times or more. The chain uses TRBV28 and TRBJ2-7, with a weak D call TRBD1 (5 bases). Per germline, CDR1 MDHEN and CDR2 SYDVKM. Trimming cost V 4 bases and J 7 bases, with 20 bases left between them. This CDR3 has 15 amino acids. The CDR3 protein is CASSSPVDSTLEQYF. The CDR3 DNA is TGTGCCAGCAGTTCCCCCGTCGACAGCACCTTGGAGCAGTACTTC.

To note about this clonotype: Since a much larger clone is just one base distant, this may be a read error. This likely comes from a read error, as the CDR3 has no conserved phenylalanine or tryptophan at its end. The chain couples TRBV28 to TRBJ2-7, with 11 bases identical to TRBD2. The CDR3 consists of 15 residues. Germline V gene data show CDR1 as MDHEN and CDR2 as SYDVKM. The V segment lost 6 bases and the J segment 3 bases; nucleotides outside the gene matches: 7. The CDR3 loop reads CASSLLAGAGYEQYL. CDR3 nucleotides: TGTGCCAGCAGCTTACTAGCGGGAGCAGGCTACGAGCAGTACCTC.

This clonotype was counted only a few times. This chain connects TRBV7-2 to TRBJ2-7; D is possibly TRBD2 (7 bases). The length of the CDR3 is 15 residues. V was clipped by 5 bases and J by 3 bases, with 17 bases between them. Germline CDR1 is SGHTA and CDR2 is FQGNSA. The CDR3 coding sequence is TGTGCCAGCAGCCACAACGCGGGGGCTAGCTACGAGCAGTACTTC. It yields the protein CASSHNAGASYEQYF.